A single sample is the source of the 25 T cell receptor beta chains below, sequenced in a study of T cell responses to AZD1222 COVID-19 vaccine (TCRdb year 2021). The time point tag for this specimen amounts to: about 28 days (+/-7) after the second vaccine dose. The library relied on the immunoSEQ multiplex PCR assay. Sourced from immuneACCESS, this table was stored by TCRdb with only in-frame sequences that have V and J called. A share of the clones is absent; for the studies checked, an unresolved V gene accounts for under half, and the remainder has no known explanation. This sample gives 100,000 to 120,000 clones in total; about 95% of them show up just once. The top ten hold 2.5% to 3% of the sample. The sample was peripheral blood, taken 28 days after the second AZD1222 dose. All receptors come from an adult who received the AZD1222 COVID-19 vaccine.

The chain couples TRBV19 to TRBJ2-1; possibly TRBD1 for D (8 bases). The germline V gene has CDR1 LNHDA and CDR2 SQIVND (reference sequence). With 6 bases removed from V and 7 bases from J, the gap between germline ends came to 16 bases. This CDR3 has 14 residues. The CDR3 DNA is TGTGCCAGTAGCCCTACAGGGGGGGTGAATGAGCAGTTCTTC. Protein: CASSPTGGVNEQFF.

The chain combines TRBV21-1 with TRBJ1-1. TRBV21-1 is labeled a pseudogene. This CDR3 is built from 14 residues. In nucleotides, the CDR3 is TGTGCCAGCAGTAGAATCGCGTTGAACACTGAAGCTTTCTTT. Amino acids: CASSRIALNTEAFF.

The J gene is TRBJ1-5, the V gene TRBV4-1; D call uncertain. The germline CDR1 and CDR2 sequences are MGHRA and YSYEKL. The V end lost 0 bases, the J end lost 7 bases, and 7 bases lay between the germline ends. The CDR3 extends over 13 amino acids. The CDR3 nucleotides read TGCGCCAGCAGCCAAGAATCGAGGCAGCCCCAGCATTTT. Translated: CASSQESRQPQHF.

The gene calls are TRBV5-6 and TRBJ2-7; tentatively, D is TRBD2 (6 bases). V was cut by 3 bases and J by 0 bases, with 10 bases left in between. The CDR3 is 14 amino acids. CDR1 is SGHDT, CDR2 YYEEEE, per germline. The CDR3 is CASSSAGSSYEQYF. The CDR3 coding sequence is TGTGCCAGCAGCTCCGCGGGGAGCTCCTACGAGCAGTACTTC.

The chain carries TRBV6-1 and TRBJ1-1; 10 bases agree with TRBD1. The ends lost 4 bases at V and 0 bases at J; junction bases unmatched: 8. Germline CDR1 and CDR2: MNHNS and SASEGT. CDR3 length equals 17 residues. DNA for the CDR3: TGTGCCAGCAGTGCCCGGGGACAGGGGTCGATGAACACTGAAGCTTTCTTT. As protein: CASSARGQGSMNTEAFF.

The chain employs TRBV5-1 and TRBJ1-2; D is unresolved. The CDR3 is 16 residues long. The V gene lost 5 bases and the J gene lost 6 bases, with 23 bases spanning the gap. The germline gives CDR1 SGHRS, CDR2 YFSETQ. CDR3 in DNA: TGCGCCAGCAGACACGTGCATACTGCCCAAGCGGATGGCTACACCTTC. Encoded protein: CASRHVHTAQADGYTF. Together with reference TRBV5-1 and TRBJ1-2, the CDR3 gives the full variable domain: KAGVTQTPRYLIKTRGQQVTLSCSPISGHRSVSWYQQTPGQGLQFLFEYFSETQRNKGNFPGRFSGRQFSNSRSEMNVSTLELGDSALYLCASRHVHTAQADGYTFGSGTRLTVV.

This clone was counted once. The chain links TRBV11-1 to TRBJ1-5, with 7 bases lining up with TRBD1. Germline V CDR1 and CDR2: SGHAT, FQDESV (reference sequence). The ends lost 5 bases at V and 2 bases at J; junction bases unmatched: 9. The CDR3 is 16 residues long. Here the CDR3 DNA reads TGTGCCAGCAGCCAAAACTCGGGACAGCGCAATCAGCCCCAGCATTTT. Translating it yields CASSQNSGQRNQPQHF.

This chain uses TRBV20-1 with TRBJ1-6; D gene unclear. Per germline, CDR1 DFQATT and CDR2 SNEGSKA (reference sequence). The CDR3 contains 14 residues. V was shortened by 3 bases and J by 7 bases, with 13 bases between the two germline ends. The CDR3 coding sequence is TGCAGTGCTAGTGTGAATGAGGTGAATTCACCCCTCCACTTT. Protein: CSASVNEVNSPLHF.

A note on this clone: It is likely a read error, because the conserved phenylalanine at the end of the CDR3 is missing. No DNA is shown, since the ends of the CDR3 on it are uncertain; the CDR3 is the one TCRdb lists. This chain joins TRBV18 and TRBJ1-3. The CDR3 totals 11 residues, both ends included. Germline V lookup: CDR1 KGHSH, CDR2 LQKENI. This CDR3 reads CASSPITADSV.

The chain employs TRBV7-8 and TRBJ1-2, with D perhaps matching TRBD1 (6 bases). The V gene's germline CDR1 is SGHVS and CDR2 FQNEAQ. V dropped 2 bases and J dropped 13 bases, with 20 bases sitting between them. The CDR3 runs to 14 residues. CDR3 sequence reads: CASSLIETLRTATF. The CDR3 DNA reads as TGTGCCAGCAGCTTAATCGAGACTTTGCGGACAGCCACCTTC.

The chain uses TRBV19 and TRBJ2-2; 7 nucleotides align to TRBD1. This CDR3 has 16 amino acids. The ends lost 6 bases at V and 4 bases at J; junction bases unmatched: 11. From germline, CDR1 is LNHDA and CDR2 SQIVND (reference sequence). In DNA, the CDR3 is TGTGCCAGTAGCCTAAATGGACAGGTCAGCACCGGGGAGCTGTTTTTT. Residues: CASSLNGQVSTGELFF.

CDR3: CASSDVNTDTQYF. DNA for the CDR3: TGTGCCAGCAGTGATGTGAACACAGATACGCAGTATTTT. The V gene is TRBV6-4, the J gene TRBJ2-3; D remains unclear. The CDR3 runs 13 residues. V was trimmed by 3 bases and J by 2 bases, leaving 6 bases between them. The germline CDR1 and CDR2 sequences are MRHNA and SNTAGT.

The chain employs TRBV7-2 and TRBJ2-1; D is possibly TRBD2 (5 bases). CDR3 size: 15 residues. Trimming took 2 bases from V and 6 from J, leaving 14 bases between them. Germline V gene lookup returns CDR1 SGHTA and CDR2 FQGNSA. The CDR3 nucleotides read TGTGCCAGCAGCTTAAACCCGCTAGCCCCCAATGAGCAGTTCTTC. Translating gives CASSLNPLAPNEQFF.

The chain joins TRBV7-6 to TRBJ1-1; D ambiguous. The CDR3 loop spans 12 amino acids. Germline assignment: CDR1 SGHVS and CDR2 FNYEAQ. V gave up 4 bases and J gave up 6 bases, with 9 bases separating them. The CDR3 sequence: CASSSLDSEAFF. The CDR3 DNA sequence: TGTGCCAGCAGCTCCTTGGACTCTGAAGCTTTCTTT.

This chain joins TRBV2 and TRBJ1-2, with 8 nucleotides matching TRBD1. The CDR3 totals 14 residues. CDR1 is SNHLY, CDR2 FYNNEI, per germline. V dropped 4 bases and J dropped 8; count of bases not matched to a gene: 9. CDR3 loop: CASSVGQETGGYTF. CDR3 sequence (DNA): TGTGCCAGCAGTGTGGGACAGGAGACGGGAGGCTACACCTTC.

The chain recombines TRBV5-4 with TRBJ2-7; 7 bases fit TRBD1. The germline gives CDR1 SGHNT, CDR2 YYREEE (reference sequence). The CDR3 covers 14 residues. V lost 10 bases, J lost 2 bases, and 12 bases stayed unmatched. CDR3 DNA: TGTGCCGGGGCTCGACAGGGTAGGGCCTACGAGCAGTACTTC. It yields the protein CAGARQGRAYEQYF.

This clone was observed once. This rearrangement joins TRBV6-1 to TRBJ2-7; TRBD2 matches 7 bases. This CDR3 comprises 19 residues. CDR1 and CDR2 (germline): MNHNS, SASEGT. Losses at the gene ends were 0 bases for V and 0 bases for J; bases not matched to a gene: 14. CDR3 loop: CASSEAPLGGRGLSYEQYF. The CDR3 DNA reads TGTGCCAGCAGTGAAGCCCCTTTGGGAGGGCGGGGCCTCTCCTACGAGCAGTACTTC.

This chain uses TRBV15 with TRBJ1-5; a weak D match, TRBD1 (6 bases). Germline V CDR1 and CDR2: LNHNV, YYDKDF (reference sequence). The CDR3 contains 14 residues. Trimming removed 4 bases at V and 5 bases at J, with 12 bases between. In DNA, the CDR3 is TGTGCCACCAGCATTTTAGCAGGGGATCAGCCCCAGCATTTT. It specifies CATSILAGDQPQHF.

The chain employs TRBV11-3 and TRBJ1-5; 7 bases match TRBD1. V shed 3 bases and J 3 bases; nucleotides not matched to a gene: 2. The CDR3 contains 14 residues. The germline V gene encodes CDR1 SGHNT and CDR2 YENEEA. In DNA, the CDR3 is TGTGCCAGCAGCTTTGGACAGGACAATCAGCCCCAGCATTTT. It codes for CASSFGQDNQPQHF.

This chain joins TRBV11-2 and TRBJ1-2; TRBD1 is a possible D gene (6 bases). V lost 7 bases and J 3 bases, leaving 18 bases between the germline ends. CDR1 and CDR2 from the germline V gene are SGHAT and FQNNGV. The CDR3 is 15 amino acids. CDR3 amino acids: CASTQTLQGDYGYTF. CDR3 DNA: TGTGCCAGCACCCAAACCTTACAGGGTGACTATGGCTACACCTTC.

This sequence joins TRBV10-2 and TRBJ2-3; possible D gene TRBD2, 6 bases. This CDR3 has 13 residues. The V and J ends lost 7 bases and 4 bases respectively, with 12 bases between them. Looked up from germline, CDR1 is WSHSY and CDR2 is SAAADI. Here the CDR3 DNA reads TGCGCCAGCAATTCAGCGGGTGCAGATACGCAGTATTTT. Protein product: CASNSAGADTQYF.

The J gene is TRBJ1-1, the V gene TRBV6-5, with D possibly being TRBD1 (6 bases). Germline V gives CDR1 MNHEY, CDR2 SVGAGI. This CDR3 contains 14 residues. With 2 bases removed from V and 6 bases from J, the gap between germline ends came to 13 bases. The CDR3: CASSYGRGYAEAFF. CDR3 coding DNA: TGTGCCAGCAGTTACGGTAGGGGGTACGCTGAAGCTTTCTTT.

This chain connects TRBV27 to TRBJ1-1; D is undetermined. V lost 2 bases, J lost 4 bases, and 8 bases lay in between. The CDR3 is 13 residues long. Germline V gene sequence: CDR1 MNHEY, CDR2 SMNVEV (reference sequence). The CDR3 protein is CASSLGRGTEAFF. As DNA, the CDR3 is TGTGCCAGCAGTTTAGGCCGAGGCACTGAAGCTTTCTTT.

The genes are TRBV19 and TRBJ1-1; D possibly corresponds to TRBD1 (5 bases). Germline CDR1 and CDR2: LNHDA and SQIVND (reference sequence). CDR3 length: 13 amino acids. V lost 4 bases to trimming and J lost 3 bases, with 9 bases between them. The CDR3 reads CASSTQEDTEAFF. The CDR3 nucleotides read TGTGCCAGTAGTACACAGGAAGACACTGAAGCTTTCTTT.

The chain carries TRBV28 and TRBJ1-2; no definite D call. The CDR3 loop spans 12 amino acids. Trimming removed 2 bases at V and 5 bases at J, with 6 bases between. Germline V gene sequence: CDR1 MDHEN, CDR2 SYDVKM. The CDR3: CASSLARYGYTF. In DNA form, the CDR3 reads TGTGCCAGCAGTTTAGCGAGATATGGCTACACCTTC.